What follows are 13 T cell receptor beta chains derived from one specimen sequenced in a study of CD8+CD57+ T cells in acquired aplastic anemia. Patients who underwent sequencing had shown CD8+CD57+ cell expansion by flow cytometry. Researchers used genomic DNA as the template to profile TCR beta VDJ and CDR3. Each CDR3 protein gets one entry after TCRdb re-called the reads with MiXCR. The sample lists more than 150,000 distinct CDR3 sequences; about 44% were seen once. Sequenced input: sorted CD4+, CD8+, or CD8+CD57+ T cells (not recorded which) from PBMCs. These receptors came from a human donor with aplastic anemia.

This clonotype has only a few counts. The gene calls are TRBV19 and TRBJ2-7; weak D call: TRBD1 (5 bases). This CDR3 is 13 amino acids long. V was shortened by 6 bases and J by 4 bases, with 13 bases between the two germline ends. Per germline, CDR1 LNHDA and CDR2 SQIVND (reference sequence). CDR3 coding DNA: TGTGCCAGTAGACCCCAGGGTGTGTACGAGCAGTACTTC. Residues: CASRPQGVYEQYF. The variable domain in full, with the rest retrieved from reference TRBV19 and TRBJ2-7, is DGGITQSPKYLFRKEGQNVTLSCEQNLNHDAMYWYRQDPGQGLRLIYYSQIVNDFQKGDIAEGYSVSREKKESFPLTVTSAQKNPTAFYLCASRPQGVYEQYFGPGTRLTVT.

The chain has TRBV2 and TRBJ1-4, with D unclear. The CDR3 is made up of 14 amino acids. CDR1 SNHLY and CDR2 FYNNEI come from the germline V gene. V was pared by 2 bases and J by 2 bases, with 6 bases between. The CDR3 nucleotides read TGTGCCAGCAGTGAATGGGTTACTAATGAAAAACTGTTTTTT. Translation gives CASSEWVTNEKLFF.

This clonotype occurred many times. At one of its ends the junction is not consistent with the germline gene, which may arise from a read error. The chain joins TRBV7-7 to TRBJ2-7; D is perhaps TRBD2 (5 bases). Germline values: CDR1 SSHAT, CDR2 FNYEAQ (reference sequence). The CDR3 is 13 amino acids. In nucleotides, the CDR3 is TGTGCTAGCAGCTTAAGGGAAGGAGGCGAGCAGTACTTC. It translates to CASSLREGGEQYF.

As for this clonotype: A much larger clone differs by one base, so this may be a read error. The V call is TRBV12-3 or TRBV12-4, the J call TRBJ1-6; tentatively, D is TRBD1 (5 bases). This CDR3 is built from 16 residues. CDR3 coding DNA: TGTGCCGGCAGCTTGCGGGGCGGACGGGTAAAGTCACCCCTCCACTTT. Residues: CAGSLRGGRVKSPLHF.

Turning to this clonotype: Since the CDR3 does not end with the conserved phenylalanine or tryptophan, this likely comes from a read error. No DNA is shown, since the ends of the CDR3 on it are uncertain; the CDR3 is the one TCRdb lists. V gene TRBV7-3 combines with J gene TRBJ2-7; the D call TRBD2 from the table was never checked on the DNA. The germline V gene has CDR1 SGHTA and CDR2 FQGTGA. The CDR3 is 8 amino acids in total, end residues counted. The CDR3 loop is CASSFLAR.

The chain employs TRBV15 and TRBJ1-5; TRBD1 matches at 9 bases. This CDR3 comprises 16 residues. Losses at the gene ends were 6 bases for V and 1 base for J; bases not matched to a gene: 7. CDR1 is LNHNV and CDR2 is YYDKDF in the germline V gene (reference sequence). CDR3 sequence: CATRRPGQGSNQPQHF. The CDR3 nucleotides are TGTGCCACCAGGAGACCGGGACAGGGAAGCAATCAGCCCCAGCATTTT.

The chain carries TRBV24-1 and TRBJ2-1; 7 positions agree with TRBD1. CDR3 length equals 14 residues. With V trimmed by 4 bases and J by 5 bases, 4 bases remained unmatched. From germline, CDR1 is KGHDR and CDR2 SFDVKD. This chain's CDR3 is CATSEPGTDNEQFF. CDR3 nucleotide sequence: TGTGCCACCAGTGAACCCGGGACAGACAATGAGCAGTTCTTC.

This clonotype has a count of ten or more. The chain combines TRBV20-1 with TRBJ1-3; D remains unclear. Germline CDR1 is DFQATT and CDR2 is SNEGSKA (reference sequence). This CDR3 is 14 amino acids long. Trimming took 0 bases from V and 4 from J, leaving 10 bases between them. The CDR3 region is CSARDRGRGNTIYF. DNA of the CDR3: TGCAGTGCTAGAGATCGTGGGAGAGGAAACACCATATATTTT.

Points on this clonotype: A much larger clone is a single base away; this may be a read error. The chain joins TRBV12-5 to TRBJ1-1; 7 positions agree with TRBD1. Germline-derived CDR1 and CDR2 are LGHNT and FRNRAP. There are 14 residues in the CDR3. Trimming cost V 5 bases and J 2 bases; bases outside gene matches: 5. CDR3 loop: CASGPGQPNTEAFF. As DNA, the CDR3 is TGTGCTAGTGGTCCGGGACAGCCAAACACTGAAGCTTTCTTT. The full variable domain, in which reference TRBV12-5 and TRBJ1-1 provide the parts outside the CDR3, is DARVTQTPRHKVTEMGQEVTMRCQPILGHNTVFWYRQTMMQGLELLAYFRNRAPLDDSGMPKDRFSAEMPDATLATLKIQPSEPRDSAVYFCASGPGQPNTEAFFGQGTRLTVV.

The table lists this clonotype with many counts. V is TRBV6-1 and J is TRBJ1-1; 7 bases align to TRBD1. V gave up 4 bases and J gave up 1 base; unmatched junction bases: 3. The length of the CDR3 is 14 residues. Germline V gene sequence: CDR1 MNHNS, CDR2 SASEGT. The CDR3 DNA follows: TGTGCCAGCAGTGCAAGACAGGGGAACACTGAAGCTTTCTTT. Translating gives CASSARQGNTEAFF.

The V and J genes are TRBV12-3 or TRBV12-4 and TRBJ2-7, with TRBD2 identical over 7 bases. This CDR3 is 16 amino acids long. The V and J ends lost 7 bases and 2 bases, in that order; junction bases with no gene match: 14. The CDR3 nucleotides read TGTGCCAGCACTAGATCATACGGGAGGTCTGCCTACGAGCAGTACTTC. Protein sequence: CASTRSYGRSAYEQYF.

The chain recombines TRBV30 with TRBJ1-4; D ambiguous. The germline V and J ends were trimmed by 2 bases and 5 bases, with 9 bases remaining between them. The CDR3 is made up of 13 amino acids. Germline CDR1 reads GTSNPN; CDR2 reads SVGIG (reference sequence). CDR3 protein: CAWSPQPNEKLFF. CDR3 bases: TGTGCCTGGAGTCCCCAGCCGAATGAAAAACTGTTTTTT.

The chain uses TRBV10-3 and TRBJ1-6; D gene ambiguous. There are 14 residues in the CDR3. The germline V gene encodes CDR1 ENHRY and CDR2 SYGVKD. V lost 10 bases, J lost 4 bases, and 14 bases lay in between. CDR3 DNA sequence: TGTGCCACCAGGAACGACGGGTATAATTCACCCCTCCACTTT. Its protein product is CATRNDGYNSPLHF.